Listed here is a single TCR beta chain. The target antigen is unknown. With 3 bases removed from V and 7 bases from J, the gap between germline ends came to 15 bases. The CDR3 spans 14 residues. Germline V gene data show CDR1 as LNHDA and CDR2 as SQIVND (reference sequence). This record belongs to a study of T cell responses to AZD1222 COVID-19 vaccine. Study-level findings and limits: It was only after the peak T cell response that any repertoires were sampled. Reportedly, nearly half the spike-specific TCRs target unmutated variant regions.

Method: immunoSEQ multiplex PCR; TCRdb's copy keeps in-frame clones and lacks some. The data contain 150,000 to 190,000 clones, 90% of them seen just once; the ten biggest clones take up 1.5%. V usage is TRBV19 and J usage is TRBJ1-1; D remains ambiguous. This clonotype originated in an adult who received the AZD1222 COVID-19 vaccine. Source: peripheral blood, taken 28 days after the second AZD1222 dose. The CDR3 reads CASSISPGKGEAFF. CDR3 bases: TGTGCCAGTAGTATCTCTCCGGGAAAGGGTGAAGCTTTCTTT. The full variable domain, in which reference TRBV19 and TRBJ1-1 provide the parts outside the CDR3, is DGGITQSPKYLFRKEGQNVTLSCEQNLNHDAMYWYRQDPGQGLRLIYYSQIVNDFQKGDIAEGYSVSREKKESFPLTVTSAQKNPTAFYLCASSISPGKGEAFFGQGTRLTVV.